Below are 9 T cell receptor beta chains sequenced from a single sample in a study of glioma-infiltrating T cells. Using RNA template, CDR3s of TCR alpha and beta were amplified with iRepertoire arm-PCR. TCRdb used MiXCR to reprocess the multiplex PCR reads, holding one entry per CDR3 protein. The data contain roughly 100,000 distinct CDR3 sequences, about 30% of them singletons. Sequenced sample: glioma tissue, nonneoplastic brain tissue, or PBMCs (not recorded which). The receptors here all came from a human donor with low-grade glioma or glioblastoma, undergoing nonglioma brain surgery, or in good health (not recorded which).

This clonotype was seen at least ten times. DNA of the CDR3: TGTGCCACTCGGACAGGCTTTATTTCTGAAGCTTTCTTT. Its translation: CATRTGFISEAFF. V and J are TRBV6-1 and TRBJ1-1; 7 nucleotides match TRBD1. The length of the CDR3 is 13 residues. V lost 10 bases, J lost 6 bases, and 11 bases stayed unmatched. Germline lookup yields CDR1 MNHNS and CDR2 SASEGT.

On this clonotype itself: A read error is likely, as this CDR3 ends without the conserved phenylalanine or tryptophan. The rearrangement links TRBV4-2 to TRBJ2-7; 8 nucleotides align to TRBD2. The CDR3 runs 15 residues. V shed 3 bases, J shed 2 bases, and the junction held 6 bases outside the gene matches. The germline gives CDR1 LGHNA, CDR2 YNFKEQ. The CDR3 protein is CASSQAGTRAYEQYL. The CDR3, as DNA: TGTGCCAGCAGCCAGGCCGGGACTAGGGCCTACGAGCAGTACCTC.

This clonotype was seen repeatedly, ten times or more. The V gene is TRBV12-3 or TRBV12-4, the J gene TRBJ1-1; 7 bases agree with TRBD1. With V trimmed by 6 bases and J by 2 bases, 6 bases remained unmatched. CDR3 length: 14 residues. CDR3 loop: CASRAGQQNTEAFF. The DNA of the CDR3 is TGTGCCAGCAGGGCGGGACAGCAAAACACTGAAGCTTTCTTT.

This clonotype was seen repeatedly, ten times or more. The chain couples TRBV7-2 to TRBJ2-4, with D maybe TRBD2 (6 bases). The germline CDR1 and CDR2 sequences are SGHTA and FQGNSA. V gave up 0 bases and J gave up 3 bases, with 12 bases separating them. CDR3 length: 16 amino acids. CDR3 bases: TGTGCCAGCAGCTTAGCCGCGGGGAATGGCAAAAACATTCAGTACTTC. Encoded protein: CASSLAAGNGKNIQYF.

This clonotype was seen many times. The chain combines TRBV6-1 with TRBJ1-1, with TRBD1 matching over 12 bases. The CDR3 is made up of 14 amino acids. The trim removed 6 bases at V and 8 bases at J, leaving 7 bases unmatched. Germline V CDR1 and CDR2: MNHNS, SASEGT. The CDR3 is CASSKGTGGIEAFF. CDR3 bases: TGTGCCAGCAGCAAGGGGACAGGGGGCATCGAAGCTTTCTTT.

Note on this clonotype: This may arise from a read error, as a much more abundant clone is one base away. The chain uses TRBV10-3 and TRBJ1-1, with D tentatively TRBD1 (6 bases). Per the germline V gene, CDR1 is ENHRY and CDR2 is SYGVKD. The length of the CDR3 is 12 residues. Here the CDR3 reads CAIGEEGAEAFF. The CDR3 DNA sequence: TGTGCCATCGGTGAAGAGGGGGCTGAAGCTTTCTTT.

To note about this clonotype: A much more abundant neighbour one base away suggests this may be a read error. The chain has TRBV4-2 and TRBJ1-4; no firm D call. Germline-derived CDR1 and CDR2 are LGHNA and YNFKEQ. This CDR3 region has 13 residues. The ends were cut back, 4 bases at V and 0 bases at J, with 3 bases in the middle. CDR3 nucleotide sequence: TGTGCCAGCAGCCGCGCAACTAATGAAAAACTGTTTTTT. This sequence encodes CASSRATNEKLFF.

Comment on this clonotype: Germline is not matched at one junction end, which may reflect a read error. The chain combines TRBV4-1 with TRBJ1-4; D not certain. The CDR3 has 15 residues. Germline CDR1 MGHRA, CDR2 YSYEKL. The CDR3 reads CASRQVIGTNEKLFF. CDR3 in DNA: TGCGCCAGCAGACAAGTTATAGGAACTAATGAAAAACTGTTTTTT.

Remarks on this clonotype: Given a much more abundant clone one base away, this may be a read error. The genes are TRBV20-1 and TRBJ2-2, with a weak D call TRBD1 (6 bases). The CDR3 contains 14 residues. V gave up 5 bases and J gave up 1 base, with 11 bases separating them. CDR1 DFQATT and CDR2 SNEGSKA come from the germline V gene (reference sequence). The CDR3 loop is CSAGQGGNTGELFF. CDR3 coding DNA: TGCAGTGCTGGCCAAGGGGGGAACACCGGGGAGCTGTTTTTT.